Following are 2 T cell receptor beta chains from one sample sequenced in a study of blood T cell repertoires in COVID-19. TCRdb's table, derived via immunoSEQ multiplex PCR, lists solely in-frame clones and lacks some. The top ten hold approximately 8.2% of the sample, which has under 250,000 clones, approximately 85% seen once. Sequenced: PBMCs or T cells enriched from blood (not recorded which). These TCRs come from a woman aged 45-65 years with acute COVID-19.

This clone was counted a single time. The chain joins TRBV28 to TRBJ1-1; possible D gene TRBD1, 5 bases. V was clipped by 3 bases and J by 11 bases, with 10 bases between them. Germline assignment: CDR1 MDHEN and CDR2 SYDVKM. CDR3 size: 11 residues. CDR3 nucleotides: TGTGCCAGCAGTTTCCGCCGACAGGCTTTCTTT. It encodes CASSFRRQAFF. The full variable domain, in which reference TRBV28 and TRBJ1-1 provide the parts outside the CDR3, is DVKVTQSSRYLVKRTGEKVFLECVQDMDHENMFWYRQDPGLGLRLIYFSYDVKMKEKGDIPEGYSVSREKKERFSLILESASTNQTSMYLCASSFRRQAFFGQGTRLTVV.

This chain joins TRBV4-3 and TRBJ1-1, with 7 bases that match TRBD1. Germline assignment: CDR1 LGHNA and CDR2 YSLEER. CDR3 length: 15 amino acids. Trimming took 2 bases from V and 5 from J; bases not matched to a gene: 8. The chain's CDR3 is CASSQRTGVGTEAFF. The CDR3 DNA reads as TGCGCCAGCAGCCAACGTACAGGGGTAGGGACTGAAGCTTTCTTT.